This T cell receptor (beta chain) was retrieved from a study of control samples from healthy donors and cancer patients. In germline, CDR1 is MNHEY, CDR2 SVGAGI. After removal of 4 bases from V and 1 base from J, the junction contained 6 bases not matched to a gene. The CDR3 covers 15 residues. TCRdb's table, derived via immunoSEQ multiplex PCR, lists solely in-frame clones and lacks some. Here the sample spans around 120,000 clones, around 88% being singletons. This chain uses TRBV6-5 with TRBJ1-2; 7 bases agree with TRBD1. The source of this sequence is a man in his forties in good health. What was sequenced was blood. The CDR3 region has the DNA TGTGCCAGCAGTTCCACAGGGGCTAATAACTATGGCTACACCTTC. It is translated as CASSSTGANNYGYTF.